This is a list of T cell receptor beta chains from one sample in a study of OX40 agonist ivuxolimab in advanced cancers. The repertoire was sequenced with immunoSEQ multiplex PCR; TCRdb's copy has only in-frame clones and lacks some. The sample holds around 95,000 clones; 90% to 95% are singletons and the top ten take roughly 0.26%. Source: CD4+ or CD8+ T cells sorted from blood, taken in a trial of the OX40 agonist ivuxolimab. Receptors originate from an adult with an advanced solid tumor such as melanoma, head and neck, liver or kidney cancer. CDR3s include the opening cysteine and the closing phenylalanine or tryptophan. The order of the fields is D gene, clone size, J gene, V gene, CDR3 DNA, CDR3 protein. D genes are given only for firm matches. Rows give clone size only sometimes, using once, few, many, or a class for an expanded clone.

>-|-|TRBJ1-5|TRBV5-6
TGTGCCAGCAGCAGTAAGGGACTCTCCGATCAGCCCCAGCATTTT
CASSSKGLSDQPQHF
>TRBD1|-|TRBJ2-7|TRBV6-6
TGTGCCAGCAGACTGGGACAGAACTCCTACGAGCAGTACTTC
CASRLGQNSYEQYF
>TRBD2|-|TRBJ2-3|TRBV10-3
TGTGCCATCAGACCGGGACTAGTATTAGATACGCAGTATTTT
CAIRPGLVLDTQYF
>-|-|TRBJ2-1|TRBV29-1
TGCAGCGTTGAGTGGACAGCTTACAATGAGCAGTTCTTC
CSVEWTAYNEQFF
>TRBD2|-|TRBJ2-1|TRBV15
TGTGCCACCAGCGCCCACGGCAGCGGGAGGGCCGTTGAGCAGTTCTTC
CATSAHGSGRAVEQFF
>-|-|TRBJ2-7|TRBV28
TGTGCCAGCAGTTTAGCCGAGCAGTACTTC
CASSLAEQYF
>-|-|TRBJ2-6|TRBV5-4
TGTGCCAGCAGCTCCGCTACTGGGGCCAACGTCCTGACTTTC
CASSSATGANVLTF
>TRBD1|-|TRBJ2-7|TRBV5-4
TGTGCCAGCAGCTCACCTTTGGGACAGGAAGGGCAGTACTTC
CASSSPLGQEGQYF
>TRBD1|-|TRBJ2-1|TRBV30
TGTGCCTGGAGATCAGACAGGGCTTACAATGAGCAGTTCTTC
CAWRSDRAYNEQFF
>-|-|TRBJ1-2|TRBV4-3
TGCGCCAGCAGCCAAGACCTGTACAGGGCGGTGGAGGGCTACACCTTC
CASSQDLYRAVEGYTF
>-|-|TRBJ1-5|TRBV23-1
TGCGCCAGCAGTCAATCTGGGCGAAAAGTCCTACGCAATCAGCCCCAGCATTTT
CASSQSGRKVLRNQPQHF
>-|-|TRBJ2-3|TRBV10-3
TGTGCCATCAGTGCTACGGGGGGCCCCTCCGATACGCAGTATTTT
CAISATGGPSDTQYF
>-|-|TRBJ2-7|TRBV20-1
TGCAGTGCTAGAGATAACGAGCAGTACTTC
CSARDNEQYF
>-|-|TRBJ1-1|TRBV6-6
TGTGCCAGCAGTTACTCTGCGGGTCCGGACACTGAAGCTTTCTTT
CASSYSAGPDTEAFF
>-|-|TRBJ2-3|TRBV9
TGTGCCAGCACCCTGGGGGGCACAGATACGCAGTATTTT
CASTLGGTDTQYF
>-|-|TRBJ1-1|TRBV7-2
TGTGCCAGCAGCCTATGGTCGGTCACTGAAGCTTTCTTT
CASSLWSVTEAFF
>-|few|TRBJ2-4|TRBV7-2
TGTGCCAGCAGCCTCGCCCAGGACAAAGCCAAAAACATTCAGTACTTC
CASSLAQDKAKNIQYF
>-|-|TRBJ1-1|TRBV10-3
TGTGCCATCAGTGAGTCACCGGGGGAAGCTTTCTTT
CAISESPGEAFF
>-|-|TRBJ2-1|TRBV7-3
TGTGCCAGCAGCAACCAGCAGAGCTCCTACAATGAGCAGTTCTTC
CASSNQQSSYNEQFF
>-|once|TRBJ1-4|TRBV5-1
TGCGCCAGCAGCGGTCAGGGTAATGAAAAACTGTTTTTT
CASSGQGNEKLFF
>TRBD1|-|TRBJ1-1|TRBV2
TGTGCCAGCACCTCAGGCGGGACAGGGAACACTGAAGCTTTCTTT
CASTSGGTGNTEAFF
>-|-|TRBJ1-1|TRBV7-9
TGTGCCAGCAGCTTAGGGACGGTTGAAGCTTTCTTT
CASSLGTVEAFF
>-|-|TRBJ2-5|TRBV30
TGTGCCTGGAGTGTCGTGCAAGAGACCCAGTACTTC
CAWSVVQETQYF
>-|-|TRBJ2-3|TRBV25-1
TGTGCCAGCAGTGGAGGTCTCGGCCCAGATACGCAGTATTTT
CASSGGLGPDTQYF
>-|once|TRBJ2-3|TRBV7-9
TGTGCCAGCAGCTTAACTCCCACAGATACGCAGTATTTT
CASSLTPTDTQYF
>-|-|TRBJ2-3|TRBV29-1
TGCAGCGGCGCCCCGGGGGGCACAGATACGCAGTATTTT
CSGAPGGTDTQYF
>-|-|TRBJ2-3|TRBV4-2
TGTGCCAGCAGCCAAGGGACAGCTCTAGCAACCGATACGCAGTATTTT
CASSQGTALATDTQYF
>-|-|TRBJ1-1|TRBV9
TGTGCCAGCGCCACGGGGCTGAACACTGAAGCTTTCTTT
CASATGLNTEAFF